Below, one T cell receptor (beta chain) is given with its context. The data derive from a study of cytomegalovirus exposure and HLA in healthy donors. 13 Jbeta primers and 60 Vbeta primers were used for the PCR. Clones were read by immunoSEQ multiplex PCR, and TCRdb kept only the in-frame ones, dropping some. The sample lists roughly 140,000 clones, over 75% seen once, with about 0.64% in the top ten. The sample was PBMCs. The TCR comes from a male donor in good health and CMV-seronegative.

The CDR3 DNA reads as TGTGCCAGTAGTCCTCTAGCGGGGGGCCCTTATTTGGACACCGGGGAGCTGTTTTTT. Translated: CASSPLAGGPYLDTGELFF. The chain employs TRBV19 and TRBJ2-2; 11 bases line up with TRBD2. The length of the CDR3 is 19 residues. Trimming removed 5 bases from V and 3 bases from J; junction bases left unmatched: 14. Germline loops: CDR1 LNHDA, CDR2 SQIVND (reference sequence).